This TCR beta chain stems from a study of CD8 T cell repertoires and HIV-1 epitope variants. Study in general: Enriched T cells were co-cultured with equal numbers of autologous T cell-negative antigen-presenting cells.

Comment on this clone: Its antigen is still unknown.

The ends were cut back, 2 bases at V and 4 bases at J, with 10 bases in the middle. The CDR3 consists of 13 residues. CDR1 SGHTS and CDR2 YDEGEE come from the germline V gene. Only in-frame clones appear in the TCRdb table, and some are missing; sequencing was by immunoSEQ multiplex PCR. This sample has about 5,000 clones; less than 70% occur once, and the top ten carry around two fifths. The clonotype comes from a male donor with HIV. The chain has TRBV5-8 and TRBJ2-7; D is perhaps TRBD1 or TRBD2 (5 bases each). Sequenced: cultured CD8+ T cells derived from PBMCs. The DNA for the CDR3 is TGTGCCAGCAGCTTTGGGACGGTGTACGAGCAGTACTTC. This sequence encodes CASSFGTVYEQYF.